These 24 T cell receptor beta chains came from one sample sequenced in a study of CD8 T cells in Susac syndrome. The RNA input was 0.5 to 1 ug, and it was reverse transcribed with random hexamers. TCRdb processed the immunoSEQ multiplex PCR reads anew with MiXCR; each CDR3 protein has one entry. The table includes about 250,000 distinct CDR3 sequences, 90% to 95% detected once. Sequencing was done on a sample of CD4+ T cells from PBMCs. Every receptor here comes from a human donor with multiple sclerosis.

The chain carries TRBV2 and TRBJ1-2, with D unresolved. The V gene's germline CDR1 is SNHLY and CDR2 FYNNEI. V was trimmed by 6 bases and J by 6 bases, leaving 11 bases between them. CDR3 size: 12 residues. As DNA, the CDR3 is TGTGCCAGCAGGGTCTCTAGGAATGGCTACACCTTC. It is translated as CASRVSRNGYTF.

The V gene is TRBV12-3 or TRBV12-4, the J gene TRBJ2-3, with 10 nucleotides matching TRBD2. V trimming: 10 bases; J trimming: 4 bases; junction bases outside the gene matches: 14. The CDR3 is 16 residues long. The CDR3 DNA reads as TGTGCCATTACACCCAGTCTAGCGGGAGTTGCAGATACGCAGTATTTT. Residues: CAITPSLAGVADTQYF.

A few counts support this clonotype. The chain recombines TRBV24-1 with TRBJ2-3; the D is unclear. Trimming removed 1 base at V and 4 bases at J, with 2 bases between. Germline V lookup: CDR1 KGHDR, CDR2 SFDVKD. The CDR3 consists of 12 residues. As DNA, the CDR3 is TGTGCCACCAGTGATTTTCCAGATACGCAGTATTTT. Its protein is CATSDFPDTQYF.

This chain joins TRBV11-2 and TRBJ1-2; D ambiguous. Trimming removed 4 bases at V and 4 bases at J, with 10 bases between. CDR1 and CDR2 from the germline V gene are SGHAT and FQNNGV. The CDR3 has 13 amino acids. CDR3 DNA sequence: TGTGCCAGCAGCTCGTCAGGATCCTATGGCTACACCTTC. Amino acid sequence: CASSSSGSYGYTF.

The gene calls are TRBV12-5 and TRBJ2-7; D unresolved. The V end was cut by 4 bases, the J end by 5 bases, with 9 bases between. In germline, CDR1 is LGHNT, CDR2 FRNRAP. The CDR3 has 12 residues. In DNA, the CDR3 is TGTGCTAGTGGTTCCCGGTTCCACGAGCAGTACGTC. Its translation is CASGSRFHEQYV.

The V and J genes are TRBV2 and TRBJ2-3; maybe TRBD2 (6 bases). The germline V gene encodes CDR1 SNHLY and CDR2 FYNNEI. Trimming removed 6 bases at V and 0 bases at J, with 10 bases between. There are 14 residues in the CDR3. In DNA, the CDR3 is TGTGCCAGCAGGCGCAGCGGGAGCACAGATACGCAGTATTTT. Translation gives CASRRSGSTDTQYF.

The V and J genes are TRBV15 and TRBJ1-5; TRBD1 is a possible D gene (6 bases). CDR1 LNHNV and CDR2 YYDKDF come from the germline V gene (reference sequence). Trimming cost V 5 bases and J 9 bases, with 20 bases left between them. There are 15 residues in the CDR3. CDR3 loop: CATSPRSGGQGPQHF. CDR3 bases: TGTGCCACCAGCCCCCGAAGTGGGGGGCAGGGGCCCCAGCATTTT. The full variable domain, with the rest looked up from reference TRBV15 and TRBJ1-5, is DAMVIQNPRYQVTQFGKPVTLSCSQTLNHNVMYWYQQKSSQAPKLLFHYYDKDFNNEADTPDNFQSRRPNTSFCFLDIRSPGLGDTAMYLCATSPRSGGQGPQHFGDGTRLSIL.

This clonotype was counted a single time. The chain recombines TRBV20-1 with TRBJ2-1; 8 bases align to TRBD2. CDR1 is DFQATT, CDR2 SNEGSKA, per germline (reference sequence). CDR3 size: 13 residues. Trimming took 3 bases from V and 6 from J; bases not matched to a gene: 4. The CDR3 spells CSASGGAPNEQFF. The CDR3 DNA is TGCAGTGCTAGCGGGGGGGCACCCAATGAGCAGTTCTTC.

The gene calls are TRBV11-2 and TRBJ1-4; D is undetermined. CDR1 is SGHAT and CDR2 is FQNNGV in the germline V gene. Between the trimmed V and J ends, which lost 0 bases and 6 bases, there was a span of 8 bases. The length of the CDR3 is 14 residues. This CDR3 is CASSLERVDEKLFF. The CDR3 region has the DNA TGTGCCAGCAGCTTAGAACGTGTAGATGAAAAACTGTTTTTT. Looking up the rest from reference TRBV11-2 and TRBJ1-4 gives the full variable domain: EAGVAQSPRYKIIEKRQSVAFWCNPISGHATLYWYQQILGQGPKLLIQFQNNGVVDDSQLPKDRFSAERLKGVDSTLKIQPAKLEDSAVYLCASSLERVDEKLFFGSGTQLSVL.

The chain uses TRBV5-1 and TRBJ1-1; 10 nucleotides agree with TRBD1. Germline V gene sequence: CDR1 SGHRS, CDR2 YFSETQ. V trimming: 4 bases; J trimming: 1 base; junction bases outside the gene matches: 7. The CDR3 spans 16 residues. In nucleotides, the CDR3 is TGCGCCAGCAGCCCGGGGACAGGGGTGGGGAACACTGAAGCTTTCTTT. Amino acids: CASSPGTGVGNTEAFF.

CDR3: CASSATGGGTNEKLFF. The CDR3, as DNA: TGTGCCAGCAGTGCAACAGGGGGAGGAACTAATGAAAAACTGTTTTTT. The chain links TRBV6-1 to TRBJ1-4; TRBD1 matches at 8 bases. This CDR3 is built from 16 residues. Per germline, CDR1 MNHNS and CDR2 SASEGT. V trimming: 4 bases; J trimming: 1 base; junction bases outside the gene matches: 5.

The V and J genes are TRBV18 and TRBJ2-2; 8 bases are a match to TRBD1. V lost 3 bases, J lost 6 bases, and 6 bases stayed unmatched. Germline lookup yields CDR1 KGHSH and CDR2 LQKENI. This CDR3 contains 15 residues. Written as DNA, the CDR3 is TGTGCCAGCTCACCGTCCCGGGACAGGTCCGGGGAGCTGTTTTTT. Translating it yields CASSPSRDRSGELFF.

This chain joins TRBV6-6 and TRBJ1-5; 7 nucleotides line up with TRBD1. This CDR3 region has 14 residues. Trimming took 6 bases from V and 9 from J; bases not matched to a gene: 11. Germline V CDR1 and CDR2: MNHNY, SVGAGI (reference sequence). The CDR3 coding sequence is TGTGCCAGCAGCCAAGACAGGGAAGTTAGGCCCCAGCATTTT. Amino acids: CASSQDREVRPQHF.

The chain carries TRBV7-9 and TRBJ2-5; 8 bases match TRBD2. V shed 3 bases, J shed 5 bases, and the junction held 17 bases outside the gene matches. This CDR3 is built from 18 residues. Germline CDR1 SEHNR, CDR2 FQNEAQ (reference sequence). CDR3 sequence reads: CASSLKWGFSGAPETQYF. The CDR3 coding sequence is TGTGCCAGCAGCTTGAAGTGGGGTTTTAGCGGGGCTCCGGAGACCCAGTACTTC.

V gene TRBV10-3 combines with J gene TRBJ1-5; TRBD1 matches at 7 bases. The V segment lost 6 bases and the J segment 5 bases; nucleotides outside the gene matches: 10. This CDR3 is 15 amino acids long. Germline V gene lookup returns CDR1 ENHRY and CDR2 SYGVKD. CDR3 region: CAISPGGGGDQPQHF. CDR3 in DNA: TGTGCCATCAGCCCCGGAGGAGGGGGCGATCAGCCCCAGCATTTT.

Only one count was recorded for this clonotype. V is TRBV7-9 and J is TRBJ1-3; D possibly corresponds to TRBD1 (5 bases). CDR1 and CDR2 (germline): SEHNR, FQNEAQ (reference sequence). V dropped 3 bases and J dropped 4 bases, with 10 bases sitting between them. This CDR3 region has 14 residues. CDR3 in amino acids: CASSLEGTGNTIYF. The CDR3 coding sequence is TGTGCCAGCAGCTTGGAGGGGACGGGAAACACCATATATTTT.

The chain carries TRBV2 and TRBJ2-7; D is perhaps TRBD1 (6 bases). Germline V CDR1 and CDR2: SNHLY, FYNNEI. The CDR3 has 14 residues. The V and J ends lost 6 bases and 2 bases respectively, with 14 bases between them. As DNA, the CDR3 is TGTGCCAGCAGCGACAAGGACAGCCCCTACGAGCAGTACGTC. Amino acids: CASSDKDSPYEQYV.

DNA of the CDR3: TGTGCCAGCAGCCGGAGAAGGGGTAGGAACACTGAAGCTTTCTTT. This translates into CASSRRRGRNTEAFF. The chain employs TRBV3-1 and TRBJ1-1; a weak D match, TRBD1 (5 bases). Trimming took 4 bases from V and 1 from J, leaving 13 bases between them. Germline V gene lookup returns CDR1 LGHDT and CDR2 YNNKEL (reference sequence). The CDR3 extends over 15 amino acids.

V gene TRBV14 combines with J gene TRBJ2-3; tentatively, D is TRBD1 (6 bases). Trimming left V 3 bases short and J 4 bases short, with 8 bases between. Germline V gene lookup returns CDR1 SGHDN and CDR2 FVKESK. The CDR3 consists of 13 residues. CDR3 bases: TGTGCCAGCAGCCAGACAGGTCCAGATACGCAGTATTTT. This codes for CASSQTGPDTQYF.

The genes are TRBV20-1 and TRBJ2-5; TRBD1 is a possible D gene (6 bases). CDR1 is DFQATT, CDR2 SNEGSKA, per germline (reference sequence). This CDR3 is built from 13 residues. V was cut by 7 bases and J by 1 base, with 13 bases left in between. CDR3 amino acids: CSVRGWLQETQYF. CDR3 nucleotide sequence: TGCAGTGTGAGGGGGTGGCTCCAAGAGACCCAGTACTTC.

In regard to this clonotype: Relative to the germline gene, one junction end is altered; a read error may explain this. The chain recombines TRBV2 with TRBJ2-5, with 8 bases fitting TRBD1. The germline V gene encodes CDR1 SNHLY and CDR2 FYNNEI. The CDR3 length is 14 residues. This CDR3 is CASREDRGQETQYF. DNA of the CDR3: TGTGCCAGCAGGGAAGACAGGGGCCAAGAGACCCAGTACTTC.

The chain couples TRBV20-1 to TRBJ2-5, with 8 bases identical to TRBD1. CDR1 is DFQATT, CDR2 SNEGSKA, per germline (reference sequence). J gave up 4 bases and V 6 bases, and 10 bases lay outside the gene matches. This CDR3 comprises 14 residues. The CDR3 nucleotides read TGCAGTGCGATCGGACAGGGAGTCTTAGAGACCCAGTACTTC. Amino acid sequence: CSAIGQGVLETQYF.

The rearrangement joins TRBV20-1 to TRBJ2-3, with D maybe TRBD1 (6 bases). Germline-derived CDR1 and CDR2 are DFQATT and SNEGSKA (reference sequence). Trimming cost V 3 bases and J 2 bases, with 15 bases left between them. The CDR3 runs 15 residues. The CDR3, as DNA: TGCAGTGCTAGTCCCAGCGAGGGGGTCACAGATACGCAGTATTTT. This sequence encodes CSASPSEGVTDTQYF.

The gene calls are TRBV24-1 and TRBJ1-6; TRBD1 might be the D (6 bases). Germline-derived CDR1 and CDR2 are KGHDR and SFDVKD. Trimming removed 12 bases from V and 5 bases from J, with 28 bases in between. The CDR3 is made up of 18 amino acids. CDR3 protein: CASLRDKRTGIHNSPLHF. CDR3 in DNA: TGTGCCTCCCTCCGGGACAAAAGAACCGGAATACATAATTCACCCCTCCACTTT.